Sequencing of this T cell receptor (beta chain) was carried out in a study of shared clonotypes between healthy human individuals (dated by TCRdb to 2018 to 2021). A note on the overall study: A couple of women and a few men aged 18 to 49 years were included in the cohort. For each donor, CD4 naive and CD4 memory were each run on three plates, CD8 naive on two plates, and CD8 memory on one plate. To estimate repertoire size and how much clonotypes are shared between individuals, the study performed deep sequencing of blood TCR repertoires from a few healthy adults. Libraries were prepared and TCR repertoires were sequenced by different laboratories using diverse techniques, in order to increase sequencing depth and limit assay-specific biases. Leukapheresis yielded between about 0.85 and 9.5 billion PBMCs per donor.

In the case of this clone: Its binding antigen is unknown. Per-base quality was not reported, and no clone a single base away is much larger than it.

The donors were healthy, HIV-negative adults with no recently reported acute infections or vaccinations. Every donor was a Caucasian adult living in Nashville, Tennessee, USA. CD4+ T cells were enriched by magnetic negative selection; naive cells were then positively selected on CD45RA, and the negative fraction formed the memory subset. After blood collection by leukapheresis, PBMCs were isolated using Ficoll-Histopaque density gradient centrifugation and then cryopreserved in the vapor phase of liquid nitrogen. Analytical flow cytometry was used to check the purity and quantity of each magnetically sorted T cell population. Each sorted fraction had its genomic DNA isolated and then quantified by UV absorbance on a Nanodrop 2000c. On the study overall, not on this receptor specifically: Even with the large sequencing depth, rarefaction of the sorted-subset datasets indicated that sequencing was incomplete. The small number of donors limited the genetic and exposure-history diversity represented. Compared with non-shared clonotypes, clonotypes shared by all four sorted-subset donors had higher generation probabilities. Naive subsets generally had larger estimated clonotype richness than memory subsets. Sampling was limited to blood, and TCR repertoires in tissue likely differ from TCR repertoires in blood. Based on pairwise subsampling, the degree of clonotype sharing among donors was expected to be affected by sequencing depth. Across four donors, about 5% of naive CD4, more than 3% of naive CD8, approximately 2.5% of memory CD4, and around 0.4% of memory CD8 clonotypes were shared.

From a lookup of the germline V gene, CDR1 and CDR2 are SGHRS and YFSETQ. Trimming takes 4 bases off V and 4 bases off J; junction bases not matched to a gene: 7. The CDR3 contains 15 residues, cysteine and phenylalanine counted. The retained sequence is limited to the CDR3, 45 bases, with the frame set at the first base. Using the deep immunoSEQ assay, TCR CDR3 regions were amplified from genomic DNA by multiplex PCR. Genomic DNA extracted from each cell subset was distributed evenly over all wells of several immunoSEQ 96-well plates, and each plate served as one replicate. Each replicate PCR for sorted subsets received 150 to 250 ng genomic DNA, equal to roughly 30,000 T cell genomes. Purified libraries were quantified with a Qubit 3.0 fluorometer, sized on a Bioanalyzer 2100, and re-quantified with the KAPA Library Quantification kit. Every immunoSEQ 96-well plate was sequenced on a separate single-read 150-cycle Illumina NextSeq 550 flow cell. Turning to the authors' computational methods: The immunoSEQ output contained only junctional sequences without quality scores, so filtering could not match that applied to full-length reads. To assign V/J genes and CDR3, sequences were annotated using PyIR, a Python wrapper for IgBLAST v1.9, with IMGT germline references. Any read was removed if the V/J assignment was weak (E-value above 1e-6), the CDR3 was missing, or the read contained stop codons, out-of-frame junctions, or ambiguous translated residues. V3J clonotypes were defined as sequences sharing an identical inferred V gene, J gene, and CDR3 amino acid sequence. Percentage overlap between repertoires was calculated by dividing the number of shared unique clonotypes by the size of the smaller repertoire. Richness of each repertoire was evaluated using RTK rarefaction, the Chao1 estimator, and Recon v2.1 estimates of unobserved clonotypes. Generation probabilities were computed with OLGA for all TCRbeta clonotypes obtained by the gDNA method from several donors. The immuneACCESS repertoire file appears here via TCRdb, limited to in-frame rearrangements. These files lack a portion of the clones; in checked studies, under half of the deficit traces to unresolved V genes, and the cause of the others is not known. The D gene and trimming were derived from the DNA, and the V and J assignments and clone size from that table. This sample comprises approximately 2.4 million clones, 90% to 97% of them detected only once. In total, the top ten clones hold around 0.13% of the sample.

The receptor was isolated from a man between 18 and 29 years old in good health. The V gene is TRBV5-1 and the J gene is TRBJ1-1; 10 bases in between match TRBD1. The sequenced sample consisted of naive CD4+ T cells sorted from blood. The cell subset or site label on this specimen signifies: CD45RA+ positively selected. CDR3 reads: CASSGGTGDGTEAFF. The DNA sequence is given as TGCGCCAGCAGCGGAGGGACAGGGGACGGCACTGAAGCTTTCTTT.